This TCR beta chain was captured by sequencing in a study of T cells after yellow fever vaccination. This clonotype showed up just a few times. Its antigen is currently unknown. Broader study findings: There was a possibility that FACS-sorted repertoires contained abundant clonotypes contaminating from the bulk population. Most clones from primary vaccination resurfaced after the booster (approximately 95% CD4, over 75% CD8).

A universal primer site and UMIs were added as TCR cDNA was made by 5'RACE template switching. MiXCR, run by TCRdb on the 5' RACE reads, gives a single entry per CDR3 protein. The repertoire holds roughly 400,000 distinct CDR3 sequences, about 19% seen once, with 15% to 20% in the top ten. Trimming left V 0 bases short and J 2 bases short, with 19 bases between. This CDR3 region has 18 residues. Germline values: CDR1 WNHNN, CDR2 SYGVQD (reference sequence). The chain recombines TRBV10-1 with TRBJ2-5; D not resolved. Sequenced material: PBMCs, taken before the yellow fever booster vaccination. The clonotype comes from a man younger than 35 who received the YFV17D yellow fever vaccine. CDR3 nucleotides: TGCGCCAGCAGTGAGTCCTGGACGGATGCCACCATTCAAGAGACCCAGTACTTC. It yields the protein CASSESWTDATIQETQYF.